This T cell receptor beta chain was obtained from a study of control samples from healthy donors and cancer patients. Profiling relied on immunoSEQ multiplex PCR, and the TCRdb table lists in-frame clones only, not all of them. The sample has about 68,000 clones, 83% seen once. Germline values: CDR1 SGHAT, CDR2 FQNNGV. Between the trimmed V and J ends, which lost 1 base and 1 base, there was a span of 7 bases. CDR3 size: 14 residues. This TCR was recovered from a man aged 55 to 70 in good health. This chain connects TRBV11-2 to TRBJ1-1; D uncertain. Input material: blood. The CDR3 spells CASSLARQNTEAFF. The CDR3 coding sequence is TGTGCCAGCAGCTTAGCTCGACAGAACACTGAAGCTTTCTTT.